This note documents a single T cell receptor beta chain sequence. Per the original methods: Filtering differed for immunoSEQ, which gave only junction sequences without quality scores. TCRdb keeps only in-frame clones here, not all; method: immunoSEQ multiplex PCR. From that table come the V and J calls and clone size; the DNA was used to work out D and trimming. Here the sample spans some 900,000 clones, more than 75% being singletons. Investigators divided CD4+ cells into CD45RA+ naive and CD45RA-negative memory subsets. This sample is part of a study of shared clonotypes between healthy human individuals. Overall study: Each donor contributed plates that comprised three CD4 naive, three CD4 memory, two CD8 naive and one CD8 memory.

The CDR3 has 12 residues. V was cut by 1 base and J by 10 bases, with 10 bases left in between. Per the germline V gene, CDR1 is LNHDA and CDR2 is SQIVND (reference sequence). Sequenced sample: memory CD4+ T cells sorted from blood. Regarding subset: CD45RA-negative fraction. The chain recombines TRBV19 with TRBJ1-1; maybe TRBD1 (5 bases). This clonotype originated in a man aged 18 to 30 in good health. This CDR3 is CASSIGPGRAFF. The CDR3, as DNA: TGTGCCAGTAGTATAGGTCCAGGGAGAGCTTTCTTT.